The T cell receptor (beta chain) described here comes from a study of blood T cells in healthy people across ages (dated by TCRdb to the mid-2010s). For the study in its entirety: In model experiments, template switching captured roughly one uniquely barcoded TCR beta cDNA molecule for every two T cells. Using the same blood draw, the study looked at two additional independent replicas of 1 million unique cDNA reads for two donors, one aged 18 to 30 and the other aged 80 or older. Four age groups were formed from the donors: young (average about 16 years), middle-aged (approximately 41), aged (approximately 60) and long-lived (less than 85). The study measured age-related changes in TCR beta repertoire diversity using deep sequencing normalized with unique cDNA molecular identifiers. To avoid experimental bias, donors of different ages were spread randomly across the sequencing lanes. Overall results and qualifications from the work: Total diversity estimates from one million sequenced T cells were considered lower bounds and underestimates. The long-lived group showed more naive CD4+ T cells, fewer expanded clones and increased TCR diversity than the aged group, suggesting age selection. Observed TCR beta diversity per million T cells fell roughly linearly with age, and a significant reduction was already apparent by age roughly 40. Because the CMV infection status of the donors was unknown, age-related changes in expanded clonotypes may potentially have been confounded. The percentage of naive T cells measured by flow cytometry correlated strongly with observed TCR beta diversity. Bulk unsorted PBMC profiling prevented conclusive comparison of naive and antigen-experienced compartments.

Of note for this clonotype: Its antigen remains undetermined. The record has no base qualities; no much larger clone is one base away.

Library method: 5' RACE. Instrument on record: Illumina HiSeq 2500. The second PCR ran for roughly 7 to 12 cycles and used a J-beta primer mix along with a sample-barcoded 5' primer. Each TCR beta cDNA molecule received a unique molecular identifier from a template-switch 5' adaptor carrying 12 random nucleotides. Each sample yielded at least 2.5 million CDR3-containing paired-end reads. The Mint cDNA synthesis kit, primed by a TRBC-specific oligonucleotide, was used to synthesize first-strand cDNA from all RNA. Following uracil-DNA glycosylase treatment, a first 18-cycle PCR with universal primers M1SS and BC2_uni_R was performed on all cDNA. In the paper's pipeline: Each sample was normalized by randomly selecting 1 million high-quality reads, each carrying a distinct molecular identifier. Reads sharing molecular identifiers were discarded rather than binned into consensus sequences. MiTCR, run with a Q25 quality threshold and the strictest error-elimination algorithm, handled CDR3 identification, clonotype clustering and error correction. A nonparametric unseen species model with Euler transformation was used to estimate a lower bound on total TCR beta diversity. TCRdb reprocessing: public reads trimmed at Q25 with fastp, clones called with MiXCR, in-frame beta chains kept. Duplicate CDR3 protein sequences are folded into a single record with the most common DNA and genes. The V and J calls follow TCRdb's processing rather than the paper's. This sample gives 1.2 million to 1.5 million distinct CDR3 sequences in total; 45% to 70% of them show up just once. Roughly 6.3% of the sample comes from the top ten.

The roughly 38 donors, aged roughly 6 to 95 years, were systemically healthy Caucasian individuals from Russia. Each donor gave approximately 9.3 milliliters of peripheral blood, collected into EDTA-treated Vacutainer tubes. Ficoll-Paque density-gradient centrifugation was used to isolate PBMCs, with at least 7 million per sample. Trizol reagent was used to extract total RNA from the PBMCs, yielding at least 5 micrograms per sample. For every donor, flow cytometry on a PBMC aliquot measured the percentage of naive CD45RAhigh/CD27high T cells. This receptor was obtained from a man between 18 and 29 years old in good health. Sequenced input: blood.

The CDR3 here reads CASKLESQLFF. The bases read TGTGCCAGCAAGCTAGAGAGCCAACTGTTTTTT. The sequence links TRBV2 to TRBJ1-4, with the D gene too uncertain to name. At the junction V is shortened by 7 bases and J by 12 bases, with 12 bases in between. The CDR1 and CDR2 encoded by the germline V gene are SNHLY and FYNNEI. The CDR3, cysteine through phenylalanine, is 11 amino acids long. The sequence is cut down to CDR3 DNA, 33 bases in frame from base 1.